The 31 T cell receptor beta chains listed next were all sequenced from one sample in a study of blood T cell repertoires in COVID-19. Generated by immunoSEQ multiplex PCR, the TCRdb table keeps only in-frame clones and is missing some. The sample includes some 100,000 clones, roughly 70% of them seen just once. Sequencing was done on a sample of peripheral blood. These receptors all stem from a man in his sixties or seventies with COVID-19, enrolled during active disease.

This clone was detected only once. V and J are TRBV28 and TRBJ1-5, with TRBD1 as a possible D gene (6 bases). The V gene lost 3 bases and the J gene lost 0 bases, with 18 bases spanning the gap. In germline, CDR1 is MDHEN, CDR2 SYDVKM. This CDR3 has 18 amino acids. The CDR3 loop is CASSFARGQGTSNQPQHF. In DNA form, the CDR3 reads TGTGCCAGCAGTTTCGCCAGGGGCCAGGGAACTAGCAATCAGCCCCAGCATTTT.

V usage is TRBV10-3 and J usage is TRBJ2-7, with 9 bases identical to TRBD1. Germline V lookup: CDR1 ENHRY, CDR2 SYGVKD. This CDR3 spans 13 amino acids. V gave up 6 bases and J gave up 2 bases; unmatched junction bases: 2. The DNA of the CDR3 is TGTGCCATCAGCCGGGACAGGGCCTACGAGCAGTACTTC. It yields the protein CAISRDRAYEQYF.

The chain combines TRBV6-5 with TRBJ1-2; 8 positions agree with TRBD1. Germline loops: CDR1 MNHEY, CDR2 SVGAGI. The J segment lost 7 bases and the V segment lost 2 bases, leaving 6 bases of the junction unmatched. CDR3 length: 14 amino acids. The CDR3 region is CASSYAGQGSGYTF. The DNA of the CDR3 is TGTGCCAGCAGTTACGCCGGACAGGGTTCTGGCTACACCTTC.

The gene calls are TRBV18 and TRBJ2-7, with 7 nucleotides matching TRBD1. The trim removed 2 bases at V and 6 bases at J, leaving 7 bases unmatched. The CDR3 is 14 amino acids. CDR1 is KGHSH and CDR2 is LQKENI in the germline V gene. The CDR3 bases are TGTGCCAGCTCACCAGGGCAGGGGGTGGGCGAGCAGTACTTC. Translating gives CASSPGQGVGEQYF. The variable domain in full, with the rest retrieved from reference TRBV18 and TRBJ2-7, is NAGVMQNPRHLVRRRGQEARLRCSPMKGHSHVYWYRQLPEEGLKFMVYLQKENIIDESGMPKERFSAEFPKEGPSILRIQQVVRGDSAAYFCASSPGQGVGEQYFGPGTRLTVT.

This clone was seen just once. The rearrangement uses TRBV6-1 and TRBJ1-2; 9 nucleotides align to TRBD1. Germline V gives CDR1 MNHNS, CDR2 SASEGT. With 4 bases clipped from V and 2 bases from J, the junction kept 8 bases outside the gene matches. The CDR3 is 16 amino acids. CDR3 protein: CASSGSPGTGNYGYTF. CDR3 nucleotides: TGTGCCAGCAGTGGATCTCCCGGGACAGGGAACTATGGCTACACCTTC.

The chain joins TRBV7-3 to TRBJ2-3; D possibly corresponds to TRBD1 (5 bases). The germline gives CDR1 SGHTA, CDR2 FQGTGA. The V gene lost 3 bases and the J gene lost 5 bases, with 9 bases spanning the gap. CDR3 length: 13 amino acids. The CDR3 DNA follows: TGTGCCAGCAGCTTCAGGGAAGGAGATACGCAGTATTTT. This gives the protein CASSFREGDTQYF.

This clone was seen a few times. This chain links TRBV7-9 with TRBJ2-3; D ambiguous. Trimming stripped 3 bases from V and 2 bases from J, with 12 bases between. The CDR3 loop spans 15 amino acids. Germline CDR1 reads SEHNR; CDR2 reads FQNEAQ (reference sequence). The CDR3 bases are TGTGCCAGCAGCTTTGTCTGGCGGAACACAGATACGCAGTATTTT. Its translation: CASSFVWRNTDTQYF.

The J gene is TRBJ1-1, the V gene TRBV7-2; possible D gene TRBD1, 6 bases. Germline V gene lookup returns CDR1 SGHTA and CDR2 FQGNSA. V lost 2 bases to trimming and J lost 7 bases, with 11 bases between them. The CDR3 covers 13 residues. This CDR3 reads CASSLFGGGEAFF. The CDR3 DNA reads as TGTGCCAGCAGCTTATTTGGGGGCGGTGAAGCTTTCTTT.

The rearrangement links TRBV9 to TRBJ2-3, with D possibly being TRBD2 (6 bases). Germline-derived CDR1 and CDR2 are SGDLS and YYNGEE. CDR3 length equals 15 residues. V dropped 0 bases and J dropped 1 base, with 9 bases sitting between them. The CDR3 region is CASSVARLGTDTQYF. In nucleotides, the CDR3 is TGTGCCAGCAGCGTAGCCAGACTAGGCACAGATACGCAGTATTTT.

The rearrangement joins TRBV4-2 to TRBJ2-1; TRBD2 matches 11 bases. The germline CDR1 and CDR2 sequences are LGHNA and YNFKEQ. The length of the CDR3 is 18 residues. The ends lost 1 base at V and 1 base at J; junction bases unmatched: 6. CDR3 residues: CASSQAGTSGYSYNEQFF. Here the CDR3 DNA reads TGTGCCAGCAGCCAAGCCGGGACTAGCGGATATTCCTACAATGAGCAGTTCTTC.

This clone has a handful of counts. The chain recombines TRBV6-5 with TRBJ1-1; D may be TRBD1 (5 bases). The germline V gene encodes CDR1 MNHEY and CDR2 SVGAGI. The CDR3 is 15 amino acids. V was trimmed by 6 bases and J by 0 bases, leaving 14 bases between them. DNA of the CDR3: TGTGCCAGCAGCTACGACAGATTCATGAACACTGAAGCTTTCTTT. It translates to CASSYDRFMNTEAFF.

The gene calls are TRBV5-1 and TRBJ2-7; 10 bases are shared with TRBD2. CDR3 length: 15 residues. Unmatched junction bases numbered 3, after V lost 0 bases and J lost 3 bases. Germline V CDR1 and CDR2: SGHRS, YFSETQ. The CDR3 spells CASSLDLAGDYEQYF. CDR3 in DNA: TGCGCCAGCAGCTTGGACCTAGCGGGAGACTACGAGCAGTACTTC.

The rearrangement uses TRBV29-1 and TRBJ2-3, with TRBD1 matching 7 bases. The germline gives CDR1 SQVTM, CDR2 ANQGSEA. There are 16 residues in the CDR3. With V trimmed by 5 bases and J by 2 bases, 13 bases remained unmatched. The CDR3 DNA reads as TGCAGCGTTCCTACAGGGGTCTCCTTCTCCACAGATACGCAGTATTTT. Amino acids: CSVPTGVSFSTDTQYF.

The chain has TRBV5-4 and TRBJ2-7; TRBD2 matches 15 bases. The CDR3 has 15 residues. Germline assignment: CDR1 SGHNT and CDR2 YYREEE (reference sequence). V dropped 2 bases and J dropped 7; count of bases not matched to a gene: 4. CDR3 nucleotide sequence: TGTGCCAGCAGCTTAGGGACTAGCGGGAGGCTTGAGCAGTACTTC. Its protein product is CASSLGTSGRLEQYF.

V is TRBV7-4 and J is TRBJ1-1, with D perhaps matching TRBD1 (5 bases). Per germline, CDR1 SGHVT and CDR2 SQSDAQ. The V and J ends lost 5 bases and 1 base respectively, with 11 bases between them. CDR3 length: 14 amino acids. The DNA of the CDR3 is TGTGCCAGCAGCCTCCGGCAGGGGAACACTGAAGCTTTCTTT. Amino acids: CASSLRQGNTEAFF.

This chain uses TRBV19 with TRBJ1-1; D perhaps matches TRBD1 (5 bases). The CDR3 contains 15 residues. Germline-derived CDR1 and CDR2 are LNHDA and SQIVND (reference sequence). Trimming removed 7 bases at V and 2 bases at J, with 17 bases between. CDR3 DNA: TGTGCCAGTACCTCCTCGGGGGGATTAAACACTGAAGCTTTCTTT. Its translation is CASTSSGGLNTEAFF.

The chain carries TRBV7-2 and TRBJ2-2, with 7 bases identical to TRBD2. The V segment lost 1 base and the J segment 1 base; nucleotides outside the gene matches: 6. The CDR3 totals 17 residues. CDR1 SGHTA and CDR2 FQGNSA come from the germline V gene. In nucleotides, the CDR3 is TGTGCCAGCAGCTTAGGCTCAGCTAGCGGGAACACCGGGGAGCTGTTTTTT. Translation: CASSLGSASGNTGELFF.

CDR3 DNA: TGCGCCAGCAGCCAAGATCTTCGGCTAGCGGACAACAATGAGCAGTTCTTC. Amino acids: CASSQDLRLADNNEQFF. V gene TRBV4-3 combines with J gene TRBJ2-1, with 7 bases that match TRBD2. V lost 0 bases to trimming and J lost 5 bases; unmatched junction nucleotides: 10. This CDR3 contains 17 residues. Germline CDR1 reads LGHNA; CDR2 reads YSLEER.

J is TRBJ1-2 and V is TRBV6-6, with no clear D. Germline CDR1 MNHNY, CDR2 SVGAGI (reference sequence). The V and J ends lost 2 bases and 1 base respectively, with 8 bases between them. This CDR3 is 14 amino acids long. As DNA, the CDR3 is TGTGCCAGCAGTTACGGAACAGTTAACTATGGCTACACCTTC. Translation: CASSYGTVNYGYTF.

The V gene is TRBV18, the J gene TRBJ1-2; TRBD1 matches 7 bases. The CDR3 loop spans 14 amino acids. J lost 2 bases, V lost 6 bases, and 6 bases had no gene match. CDR1 is KGHSH and CDR2 is LQKENI in the germline V gene. This chain's CDR3 is CASSRGTANYGYTF. CDR3 in DNA: TGTGCCAGCTCCCGTGGGACAGCCAACTATGGCTACACCTTC.

The chain joins TRBV5-1 to TRBJ2-1, with 13 bases identical to TRBD2. The length of the CDR3 is 18 residues. The V gene's germline CDR1 is SGHRS and CDR2 YFSETQ. V lost 2 bases, J lost 5 bases, and 10 bases stayed unmatched. The CDR3 is CASSLFGLAGVYHNEQFF. CDR3 bases: TGCGCCAGCAGCTTATTTGGACTAGCGGGAGTATATCACAATGAGCAGTTCTTC.

This chain joins TRBV6-5 and TRBJ1-2; the match to TRBD1 covers 7 bases. The germline V gene has CDR1 MNHEY and CDR2 SVGAGI. The V gene end was trimmed by 3 bases and the J gene end by 8 bases; junction bases not matched to a gene: 6. This CDR3 has 13 amino acids. In DNA, the CDR3 is TGTGCCAGCAGTTATACGGACAGGCCGGGCTACACCTTC. Protein: CASSYTDRPGYTF.

V usage is TRBV4-2 and J usage is TRBJ1-2, with no clear D. Germline lookup yields CDR1 LGHNA and CDR2 YNFKEQ. V was shortened by 0 bases and J by 5 bases, with 10 bases between the two germline ends. This CDR3 has 14 residues. The CDR3 here is CASSQDLAVYGYTF. The DNA for the CDR3 is TGTGCCAGCAGCCAAGATTTGGCCGTTTATGGCTACACCTTC.

The rearrangement links TRBV7-2 to TRBJ2-7; D unclear. CDR3 length: 14 residues. Looked up from germline, CDR1 is SGHTA and CDR2 is FQGNSA. With 1 base removed from V and 0 bases from J, the gap between germline ends came to 7 bases. The CDR3 nucleotides read TGTGCCAGCAGCTTAGTCTTTTCCTCCTACGAGCAGTACTTC. Protein product: CASSLVFSSYEQYF. Full variable domain (remainder filled in from reference TRBV7-2 and TRBJ2-7): GAGVSQSPSNKVTEKGKDVELRCDPISGHTALYWYRQSLGQGLEFLIYFQGNSAPDKSGLPSDRFSAERTGGSVSTLTIQRTQQEDSAVYLCASSLVFSSYEQYFGPGTRLTVT.

The chain carries TRBV9 and TRBJ2-3, with 8 bases identical to TRBD2. The V segment lost 4 bases and the J segment 5 bases; nucleotides outside the gene matches: 6. The CDR3 runs 14 residues. CDR1 is SGDLS, CDR2 YYNGEE, per germline. CDR3 residues: CASSHPGGGDTQYF. The CDR3 coding sequence is TGTGCCAGCAGCCATCCCGGGGGGGGAGATACGCAGTATTTT.

The chain uses TRBV20-1 and TRBJ1-3; D is uncertain. The CDR3 spans 11 residues. Germline V gives CDR1 DFQATT, CDR2 SNEGSKA (reference sequence). V was pared by 4 bases and J by 4 bases, with 5 bases between. As DNA, the CDR3 is TGCAGTGCTACTAGGGGAAACACCATATATTTT. It specifies CSATRGNTIYF.

This chain uses TRBV11-1 with TRBJ1-1; 7 bases agree with TRBD1. After removal of 6 bases from V and 1 base from J, the junction contained 2 bases not matched to a gene. This CDR3 has 13 amino acids. Germline CDR1 and CDR2: SGHAT and FQDESV (reference sequence). Here the CDR3 reads CASRRDRNTEAFF. CDR3 sequence (DNA): TGTGCCAGCAGGCGGGACAGGAACACTGAAGCTTTCTTT.

The V call is TRBV28, the J call TRBJ1-4; 10 bases fit TRBD1. The V gene end was trimmed by 2 bases and the J gene end by 8 bases; junction bases not matched to a gene: 5. Germline V CDR1 and CDR2: MDHEN, SYDVKM. CDR3 size: 15 residues. CDR3 bases: TGTGCCAGCAGTTTACCCGGGACAGGGGACGAAAAACTGTTTTTT. It specifies CASSLPGTGDEKLFF.

This rearrangement joins TRBV4-1 to TRBJ2-2; D ambiguous. Germline CDR1 reads MGHRA; CDR2 reads YSYEKL. The germline V and J ends were trimmed by 2 bases and 5 bases, with 6 bases remaining between them. The CDR3 loop spans 13 amino acids. The CDR3: CASSQRGTGELFF. The CDR3 DNA reads TGCGCCAGCAGCCAACGAGGAACCGGGGAGCTGTTTTTT.

The V and J genes are TRBV3-1 (or the pseudogene TRBV3-2) and TRBJ1-1; 7 bases are shared with TRBD1. The CDR3 is 14 amino acids. The germline CDR1 and CDR2 sequences are LGHDT and YNNKEL (reference sequence). Unmatched junction bases numbered 5, after V lost 6 bases and J lost 1 base. CDR3 residues: CASRPGGTNTEAFF. Here the CDR3 DNA reads TGTGCCAGCAGACCAGGGGGAACGAACACTGAAGCTTTCTTT.

The chain carries TRBV7-3 and TRBJ2-3, with a weak D call TRBD1 (6 bases). CDR3 length equals 13 residues. Germline CDR1 is SGHTA and CDR2 is FQGTGA. Trimming shortened V by 10 bases and J by 2 bases, and 13 bases separated the two germline ends. The DNA for the CDR3 is TGTGCCACCTCGACAGGACCCACAGATACGCAGTATTTT. It encodes CATSTGPTDTQYF.